These 19 T cell receptor beta chains were sequenced from one sample in a study of early T cells in non-severe SARS-CoV-2 infection. From the 5' RACE reads, TCRdb called clonotypes with MiXCR, one entry per CDR3 protein. The sample yields more than 75,000 distinct CDR3 sequences, around 13% seen once. Sequencing was carried out using whole blood. The receptors shown here come from an adult who was a healthcare worker with PCR-confirmed SARS-CoV-2 infection or an uninfected control (not recorded which).

On this clonotype: No conserved phenylalanine or tryptophan ends this CDR3, so it is likely a read error. The limits of the CDR3 on the DNA are not certain, so only TCRdb's listed CDR3 is given. This rearrangement joins TRBV14 to TRBJ2-5; the table's D gene call, TRBD2, was not cross checked with the DNA. Per the germline V gene, CDR1 is SGHDN and CDR2 is FVKESK. The CDR3 is 12 residues long, counting both termini. The CDR3 reads CASSYGSGVYEV.

The rearrangement uses TRBV9 and TRBJ2-7, with TRBD1 identical over 8 bases. This CDR3 contains 16 residues. The J segment lost 0 bases and the V segment lost 3 bases, leaving 8 bases of the junction unmatched. CDR1 and CDR2 from the germline V gene are SGDLS and YYNGEE. DNA for the CDR3: TGTGCCAGCAGCGCGCAAAGGGACAGGAGCTCCTACGAGCAGTACTTC. It specifies CASSAQRDRSSYEQYF.

This clonotype occurred many times. The chain joins TRBV4-3 to TRBJ2-1; tentatively, D is TRBD1 or TRBD2 (5 bases each). The germline V gene has CDR1 LGHNA and CDR2 YSLEER. Trimming took 4 bases from V and 4 from J, leaving 23 bases between them. The CDR3 is 18 amino acids. The CDR3 DNA reads TGCGCCAGCAGCCCAGAACTAGTCTCAACAAGGGGATACAATGAGCAGTTCTTC. Encoded protein: CASSPELVSTRGYNEQFF.

The gene calls are TRBV7-2 and TRBJ1-6, with D possibly matching TRBD1 (5 bases). This CDR3 is 15 amino acids long. V was pared by 0 bases and J by 6 bases, with 9 bases between. Germline V gene data show CDR1 as SGHTA and CDR2 as FQGNSA. The CDR3 reads CASSLARGSNSPLHF. CDR3 nucleotides: TGTGCCAGCAGCTTAGCGAGGGGTAGTAATTCACCCCTCCACTTT.

This clonotype occurred a few times. The chain has TRBV10-3 and TRBJ2-1; possible D gene TRBD2, 6 bases. This CDR3 comprises 14 residues. Germline CDR1 and CDR2: ENHRY and SYGVKD. V was trimmed by 8 bases and J by 2 bases, leaving 13 bases between them. CDR3 sequence reads: CAIHSGSTYNEQFF. DNA for the CDR3: TGTGCCATCCATAGCGGTTCCACCTACAATGAGCAGTTCTTC.

This clonotype has ten or more counts. The chain is built from TRBV3-1 and TRBJ1-2, with D unresolved. The germline V gene has CDR1 LGHDT and CDR2 YNNKEL (reference sequence). Trimming took off 2 bases at V and 2 bases at J, with 9 bases between the two ends. This CDR3 spans 14 amino acids. Written as DNA, the CDR3 is TGTGCCAGCAGCCAAAGGTACGGGAACTATGGCTACACCTTC. As protein: CASSQRYGNYGYTF.

The chain recombines TRBV12-3 or TRBV12-4 with TRBJ1-4; D might be TRBD1 (5 bases). V dropped 5 bases and J dropped 3 bases, with 13 bases sitting between them. The CDR3 has 15 residues. CDR3 nucleotide sequence: TGTGCCAGCAGTACAGCAGGGATCCCTAATGAAAAACTGTTTTTT. As protein: CASSTAGIPNEKLFF.

The rearrangement links TRBV12-3 or TRBV12-4 to TRBJ2-1; a possible D gene is TRBD1 (5 bases). The CDR3 has 14 residues. Trimming shortened V by 1 base and J by 5 bases, and 9 bases separated the two germline ends. CDR3 region: CASSLGAQDNEQFF. The CDR3 nucleotides read TGTGCCAGCAGTTTAGGGGCACAGGACAATGAGCAGTTCTTC.

The chain links TRBV2 to TRBJ2-1, with TRBD2 matching 9 bases. With 9 bases clipped from V and 9 bases from J, the junction kept 12 bases outside the gene matches. Germline V gives CDR1 SNHLY, CDR2 FYNNEI. The length of the CDR3 is 14 residues. CDR3 sequence: CASTPGLARAEQFF. The CDR3 DNA follows: TGTGCCAGTACCCCGGGACTAGCTCGTGCTGAGCAGTTCTTC.

V gene TRBV20-1 combines with J gene TRBJ2-3; D might be TRBD2 (5 bases). The ends were cut back, 5 bases at V and 4 bases at J, with 16 bases in the middle. CDR1 DFQATT and CDR2 SNEGSKA come from the germline V gene (reference sequence). The CDR3 extends over 14 amino acids. The CDR3 loop reads CSAPPGIKADTQYF. CDR3 nucleotides: TGCAGTGCTCCCCCGGGAATAAAGGCAGATACGCAGTATTTT.

The genes are TRBV28 and TRBJ1-3; D unclear. The V gene's germline CDR1 is MDHEN and CDR2 SYDVKM. The CDR3 totals 15 residues. The V gene lost 5 bases and the J gene lost 0 bases, with 11 bases spanning the gap. CDR3 coding DNA: TGTGCCAGCAGTCTCACACGGAGCTCTGGAAACACCATATATTTT. Amino acids: CASSLTRSSGNTIYF.

This clonotype was recorded many times. The V gene is TRBV6-6, the J gene TRBJ2-2, with D maybe TRBD2 (5 bases). CDR3 size: 15 residues. Germline values: CDR1 MNHNY, CDR2 SVGAGI (reference sequence). With 2 bases removed from V and 3 bases from J, the gap between germline ends came to 10 bases. CDR3 nucleotides: TGTGCCAGCAGTTACGGTGCGAGGGACACCGGGGAGCTGTTTTTT. Amino acid sequence: CASSYGARDTGELFF.

This clonotype was counted only a few times. The rearrangement joins TRBV19 to TRBJ2-5, with a weak D call TRBD1 (5 bases). The V gene's germline CDR1 is LNHDA and CDR2 SQIVND (reference sequence). The CDR3 totals 16 residues. Trimming took off 2 bases at V and 0 bases at J, with 13 bases between the two ends. The CDR3 loop is CASSISGHIYQETQYF. The CDR3 region has the DNA TGTGCCAGTAGTATATCCGGACACATCTACCAAGAGACCCAGTACTTC.

This clonotype was found a few times. The V gene is TRBV28, the J gene TRBJ1-2, with 8 bases lining up with TRBD1. This CDR3 contains 13 residues. Germline V gene lookup returns CDR1 MDHEN and CDR2 SYDVKM. Trimming took 1 base from V and 12 from J; bases not matched to a gene: 7. In nucleotides, the CDR3 is TGTGCCAGCAGTTTATCCAGGGGGCGTATCGACACCTTC. Translation gives CASSLSRGRIDTF.

The table lists this clonotype with a few counts. The chain joins TRBV6-5 to TRBJ2-1, with D perhaps TRBD1 (5 bases). This CDR3 has 12 residues. Trimming cost V 5 bases and J 7 bases, with 9 bases left between them. CDR1 and CDR2 (germline): MNHEY, SVGAGI. The CDR3 loop is CASSLQGNEQFF. CDR3 DNA: TGTGCCAGCAGTCTCCAGGGTAATGAGCAGTTCTTC.

The chain has TRBV28 and TRBJ1-2, with a tentative D call TRBD1 (6 bases). This CDR3 has 14 residues. Germline CDR1 reads MDHEN; CDR2 reads SYDVKM. Trimming removed 3 bases at V and 2 bases at J, with 10 bases between. CDR3 loop: CASSFRGFNYGYTF. In DNA form, the CDR3 reads TGTGCCAGCAGTTTCAGGGGTTTCAACTATGGCTACACCTTC.

This sequence joins TRBV6-6 and TRBJ1-5, with TRBD1 identical over 7 bases. The V and J ends lost 2 bases and 4 bases, in that order; junction bases with no gene match: 5. Looked up from germline, CDR1 is MNHNY and CDR2 is SVGAGI (reference sequence). The CDR3 is 15 amino acids. Here the CDR3 reads CASSYRQGSNQPQHF. Here the CDR3 DNA reads TGTGCCAGCAGTTACCGACAGGGATCAAATCAGCCCCAGCATTTT.

This rearrangement joins TRBV6-6 to TRBJ2-2; D remains unclear. There are 11 residues in the CDR3. V was trimmed by 5 bases and J by 6 bases, leaving 4 bases between them. Germline assignment: CDR1 MNHNY and CDR2 SVGAGI (reference sequence). CDR3 region: CASSNPGELFF. Here the CDR3 DNA reads TGTGCCAGCAGTAACCCCGGGGAGCTGTTTTTT.

This clonotype was observed once. J is TRBJ1-1 and V is TRBV28; a weak D match, TRBD1 (5 bases). The V gene's germline CDR1 is MDHEN and CDR2 SYDVKM. The CDR3 is 13 residues long. V dropped 5 bases and J dropped 7 bases, with 14 bases sitting between them. CDR3 DNA sequence: TGTGCCAGCAGTCCCACGACAGTTTATGAAGCTTTCTTT. It translates to CASSPTTVYEAFF. Complete variable domain (other parts from reference TRBV28 and TRBJ1-1): DVKVTQSSRYLVKRTGEKVFLECVQDMDHENMFWYRQDPGLGLRLIYFSYDVKMKEKGDIPEGYSVSREKKERFSLILESASTNQTSMYLCASSPTTVYEAFFGQGTRLTVV.